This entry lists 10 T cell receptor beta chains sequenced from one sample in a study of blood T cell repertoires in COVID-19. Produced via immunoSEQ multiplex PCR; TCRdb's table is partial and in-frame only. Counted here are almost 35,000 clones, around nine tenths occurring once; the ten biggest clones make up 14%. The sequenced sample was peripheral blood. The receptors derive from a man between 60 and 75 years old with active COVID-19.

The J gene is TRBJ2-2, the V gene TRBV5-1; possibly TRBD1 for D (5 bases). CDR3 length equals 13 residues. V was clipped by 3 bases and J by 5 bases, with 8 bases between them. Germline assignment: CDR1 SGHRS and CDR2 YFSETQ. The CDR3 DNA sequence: TGCGCCAGCAGCTCGACAGAAACCGGGGAGCTGTTTTTT. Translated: CASSSTETGELFF. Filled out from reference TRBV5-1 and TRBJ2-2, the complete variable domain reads KAGVTQTPRYLIKTRGQQVTLSCSPISGHRSVSWYQQTPGQGLQFLFEYFSETQRNKGNFPGRFSGRQFSNSRSEMNVSTLELGDSALYLCASSSTETGELFFGEGSRLTVL.

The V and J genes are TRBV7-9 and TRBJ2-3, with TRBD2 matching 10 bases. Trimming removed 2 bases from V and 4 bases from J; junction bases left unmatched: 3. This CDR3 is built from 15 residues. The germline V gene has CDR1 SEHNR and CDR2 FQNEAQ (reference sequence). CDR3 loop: CASSLSSGSADTQYF. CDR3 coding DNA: TGTGCCAGCAGCTTATCTAGCGGGAGCGCAGATACGCAGTATTTT.

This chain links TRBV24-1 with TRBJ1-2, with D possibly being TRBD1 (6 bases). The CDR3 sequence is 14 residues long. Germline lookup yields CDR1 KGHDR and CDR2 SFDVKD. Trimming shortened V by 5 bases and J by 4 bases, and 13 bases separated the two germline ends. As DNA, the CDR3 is TGTGCCACCAGTGCGCAGGGGCAAACCTATGGCTACACCTTC. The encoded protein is CATSAQGQTYGYTF.

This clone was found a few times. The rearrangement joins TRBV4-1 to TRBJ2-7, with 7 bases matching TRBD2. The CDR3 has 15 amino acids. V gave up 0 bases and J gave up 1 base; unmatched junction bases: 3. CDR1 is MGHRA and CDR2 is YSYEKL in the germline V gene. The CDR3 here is CASSQEPAGSYEQYF. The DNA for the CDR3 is TGCGCCAGCAGCCAAGAGCCAGCGGGATCCTACGAGCAGTACTTC.

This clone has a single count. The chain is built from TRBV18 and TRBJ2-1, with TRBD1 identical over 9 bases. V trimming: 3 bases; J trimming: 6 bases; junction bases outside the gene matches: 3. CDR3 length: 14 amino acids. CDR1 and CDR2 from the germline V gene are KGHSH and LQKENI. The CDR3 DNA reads TGTGCCAGCTCACCCGGGACAGGGTTCAATGAGCAGTTCTTC. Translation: CASSPGTGFNEQFF.

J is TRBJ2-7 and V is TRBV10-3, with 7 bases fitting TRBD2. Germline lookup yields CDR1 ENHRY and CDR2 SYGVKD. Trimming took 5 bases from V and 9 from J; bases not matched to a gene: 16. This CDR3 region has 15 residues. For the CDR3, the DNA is TGTGCCATCAGTTTCAGACTAGCCCCGGACGCCGCGCAGTACTTC. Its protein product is CAISFRLAPDAAQYF.

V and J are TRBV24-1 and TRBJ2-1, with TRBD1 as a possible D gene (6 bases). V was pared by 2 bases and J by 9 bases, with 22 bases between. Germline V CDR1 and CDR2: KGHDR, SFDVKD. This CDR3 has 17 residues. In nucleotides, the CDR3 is TGTGCCACCAGTGATTCGCAATCGAGACAGGTCTATGTTGAGCAGTTCTTC. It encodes CATSDSQSRQVYVEQFF.

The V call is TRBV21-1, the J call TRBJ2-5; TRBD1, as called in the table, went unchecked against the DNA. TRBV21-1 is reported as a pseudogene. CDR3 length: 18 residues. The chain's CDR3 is CASSTPRLGQGLQETQYF. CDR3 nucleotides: TGTGCCAGCAGCACACCCCGGTTAGGACAGGGCCTCCAAGAGACCCAGTACTTC.

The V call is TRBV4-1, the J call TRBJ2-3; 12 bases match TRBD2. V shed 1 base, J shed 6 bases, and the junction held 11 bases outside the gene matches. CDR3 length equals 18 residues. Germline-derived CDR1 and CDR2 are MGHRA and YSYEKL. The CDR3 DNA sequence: TGCGCCAGCAGCCAAGGCGTAACTAGCGGGAGGTTGGGGGATACGCAGTATTTT. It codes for CASSQGVTSGRLGDTQYF.

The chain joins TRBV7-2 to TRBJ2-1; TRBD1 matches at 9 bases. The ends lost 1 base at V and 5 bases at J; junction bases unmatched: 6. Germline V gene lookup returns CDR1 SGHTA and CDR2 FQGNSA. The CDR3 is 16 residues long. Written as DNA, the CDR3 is TGTGCCAGCAGCTTAGTTACAGGGGGCGCAAACAATGAGCAGTTCTTC. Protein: CASSLVTGGANNEQFF.